The rows below give T cell receptor beta chains drawn from one sample of a study of CD8 T cells in ankylosing spondylitis. TCRdb passed the 5' RACE reads through MiXCR, listing each CDR3 protein once. The sample includes 250,000 to 300,000 distinct CDR3 sequences, over 15% seen only once; the top ten take roughly 8%. Sequencing input: blood, either unsorted or a sorted T cell fraction (not recorded which). The source is a male donor with ankylosing spondylitis or in good health (not recorded which). CDR3s include the opening cysteine and the closing phenylalanine or tryptophan. The D gene is left open where the match is weak. For some rows the clone size is stated as once, few or many, or as a class when expanded; others skip it.

TRBV20-1,-,-,TRBJ1-2,CSASYTYGYTF,TGCAGTGCTAGCTATACCTATGGCTACACCTTC
TRBV5-1,-,-,TRBJ2-5,CASSSVGQGRETQYF,TGCGCCAGCAGCTCGGTGGGTCAGGGACGCGAGACCCAGTACTTC
TRBV2,-,-,TRBJ1-5,CASSADNFGNQPQHF,TGTGCCAGCAGCGCGGACAATTTCGGCAATCAGCCCCAGCATTTT
TRBV12-3/TRBV12-4,few,-,TRBJ2-2,CASSFGQGNGELFF,TGTGCCAGCAGTTTTGGTCAGGGAAACGGGGAGCTGTTTTTT
TRBV5-6,few,TRBD1,TRBJ1-6,CASSPMDRDNSPLHF,TGTGCCAGCAGCCCGATGGACAGGGATAATTCACCCCTCCACTTT
TRBV3-1,-,-,TRBJ1-1,CASSLAGEAFF,TGTGCCAGCAGCCTAGCAGGTGAAGCTTTCTTT
TRBV5-1,few,-,TRBJ1-1,CASRAGQMNTEAFF,TGCGCCAGCAGGGCGGGACAAATGAACACTGAAGCTTTCTTT
TRBV28,few,TRBD2,TRBJ2-5,CASSLGSHWRIGTSGRVQETQYF,TGTGCCAGCAGTTTAGGTAGCCACTGGAGAATTGGGACTAGCGGGAGGGTCCAAGAGACCCAGTACTTC
TRBV20-1,-,-,TRBJ2-3,CSVRGVADTQYF,TGCAGTGTTAGGGGTGTGGCAGATACGCAGTATTTT
TRBV2,-,-,TRBJ1-1,CASSAYGVNTEAFF,TGTGCCAGCAGTGCTTATGGGGTTAACACTGAAGCTTTCTTT
TRBV20-1,few,TRBD1,TRBJ1-5,CSAKGQGPWYQPQHF,TGCAGTGCTAAAGGACAGGGTCCCTGGTATCAGCCCCAGCATTTT
TRBV9,many,-,TRBJ1-1,CASSTIGNTEAFF,TGTGCCAGCAGCACCATCGGGAACACTGAAGCTTTCTTT
TRBV6-7,few,-,TRBJ2-4,CASSYLRGQGPLAAKNIQYF,TGTGCCAGCAGTTACCTCAGGGGCCAGGGTCCGTTAGCGGCCAAAAACATTCAGTACTTC
TRBV12-3/TRBV12-4,-,-,TRBJ2-5,CASSPTGILETQYF,TGTGCCAGCAGTCCTACCGGGATTTTAGAGACCCAGTACTTC
TRBV7-9,-,TRBD2,TRBJ2-1,CASSLQAGGEYNEQFF,TGTGCCAGCAGCTTACAAGCGGGGGGCGAATACAATGAGCAGTTCTTC
TRBV27,-,-,TRBJ1-1,CASSSVQGSYTEAFF,TGTGCCAGCAGTTCCGTACAGGGATCGTACACTGAAGCTTTCTTT